This entry lists 18 T cell receptor beta chains sequenced from one sample in a study of T cells in Graves' hyperthyroidism and ophthalmopathy. TCR beta CDR3 regions were amplified from RNA transcripts. The HTBI set primed first-round TCR CDR3 RT-PCR. TCRdb used MiXCR to reprocess the multiplex PCR reads, holding one entry per CDR3 protein. The sample contains 540,000 or so distinct CDR3 sequences, 40% to 55% of which appear only once. The sample consisted of peripheral blood or thyroid tissue (not recorded which). These receptors were collected from an adult woman with Graves' disease, either hyperthyroidism or ophthalmopathy (not recorded which).

The chain is built from TRBV30 and TRBJ2-7; D unresolved. With 5 bases removed from V and 5 bases from J, the gap between germline ends came to 13 bases. CDR3 size: 12 residues. CDR1 and CDR2 (germline): GTSNPN, SVGIG (reference sequence). CDR3 coding DNA: TGTGCCTGGGGTGGTAGGTCTGACGAGCAGTACTTC. Its translation: CAWGGRSDEQYF.

The rearrangement uses TRBV5-4 and TRBJ1-2; tentatively, D is TRBD1 (5 bases). V shed 4 bases and J shed 6 bases, with 16 bases lying between them. The CDR3 is 14 residues long. Germline V CDR1 and CDR2: SGHNT, YYREEE (reference sequence). The CDR3 region has the DNA TGTGCCAGCAGCCCGACCTACAGGATGAATGGCTACACCTTC. Protein sequence: CASSPTYRMNGYTF.

Remarks on this clonotype: Because it lacks the conserved phenylalanine or tryptophan at the end, this CDR3 is likely a read error. It is unclear where the CDR3 begins or ends on the DNA, so no DNA is shown, and the CDR3 is as TCRdb lists it. The chain employs TRBV14 and TRBJ2-7. Ends included, the CDR3 has 8 residues. Germline CDR1 reads SGHDN; CDR2 reads FVKESK. The CDR3 loop is CASSQDIS.

This clonotype was observed at least ten times. The chain recombines TRBV6-5 with TRBJ1-2; 9 bases are a match to TRBD1. CDR1 and CDR2 (germline): MNHEY, SVGAGI. CDR3 length: 13 residues. Trimming took 6 bases from V and 7 from J; bases not matched to a gene: 6. DNA for the CDR3: TGTGCCAGCAGGCTGGGGACAGGGTCTGGCTACACCTTC. This encodes CASRLGTGSGYTF.

The gene calls are TRBV5-1 and TRBJ1-3, with D maybe TRBD1 (6 bases). Per germline, CDR1 SGHRS and CDR2 YFSETQ. The CDR3 sequence is 16 residues long. V lost 0 bases and J 2 bases, leaving 12 bases between the germline ends. The CDR3 loop is CASSLGQTGPGNTIYF. The CDR3 DNA reads TGCGCCAGCAGCTTGGGTCAAACAGGGCCTGGAAACACCATATATTTT.

The chain joins TRBV7-3 to TRBJ2-6; D is possibly TRBD2 (6 bases). The germline CDR1 and CDR2 sequences are SGHTA and FQGTGA. There are 15 residues in the CDR3. V was clipped by 5 bases and J by 15 bases, with 23 bases between them. CDR3 nucleotide sequence: TGTGCCAGCAGCCCCCAGGGTAGGATAGCGGAGGACCTGACTTTC. Amino acid sequence: CASSPQGRIAEDLTF.

This clonotype was recorded at least ten times. V usage is TRBV7-8 and J usage is TRBJ2-5; 7 bases line up with TRBD1. V gave up 4 bases and J gave up 9 bases; unmatched junction bases: 14. The CDR3 loop spans 15 amino acids. Germline V gene lookup returns CDR1 SGHVS and CDR2 FQNEAQ. The CDR3 reads CASSSRQGGNQPQYF. The CDR3 DNA reads as TGTGCCAGCAGCTCACGACAGGGTGGCAATCAGCCCCAGTACTTC.

This clonotype was seen once. The chain is built from TRBV7-3 and TRBJ2-5; perhaps TRBD1 as D (6 bases). Germline loops: CDR1 SGHTA, CDR2 FQGTGA. The CDR3 is 14 residues long. Between the trimmed V and J ends, which lost 4 bases and 3 bases, there was a span of 12 bases. Here the CDR3 DNA reads TGTGCCAGCAGCTCATACAACAGGGAAGAGACCCAGTACTTC. This sequence encodes CASSSYNREETQYF. Full variable domain (rest looked up from reference TRBV7-3 and TRBJ2-5): GAGVSQTPSNKVTEKGKYVELRCDPISGHTALYWYRQSLGQGPEFLIYFQGTGAADDSGLPNDRFFAVRPEGSVSTLKIQRTERGDSAVYLCASSSYNREETQYFGPGTRLLVL.

Concerning this clonotype: Mismatch with germline at one junction end may stem from a read error. The V gene is TRBV5-1, the J gene TRBJ2-5, with 10 bases lining up with TRBD1. The CDR3 contains 16 residues. The germline gives CDR1 SGHRS, CDR2 YFSETQ. The CDR3 protein is CASSQATGTGEETQYF. The CDR3 bases are TGTGCCAGCAGCCAAGCAACCGGGACAGGGGAAGAGACCCAGTACTTC.

With respect to this clonotype: A clone one base away is much larger, so this may be a read error. The CDR3 here is CASSRTVGTGQPQHF. CDR3 nucleotide sequence: TGCGCCAGCAGCCGAACGGTGGGGACGGGCCAGCCCCAGCATTTT. The chain has TRBV4-1 and TRBJ1-5; tentative D call: TRBD1 (5 bases). This CDR3 has 15 amino acids. V dropped 4 bases and J dropped 7 bases, with 17 bases sitting between them. The germline CDR1 and CDR2 sequences are MGHRA and YSYEKL.

This clonotype was counted a single time. The chain joins TRBV7-2 to TRBJ1-2; 8 nucleotides line up with TRBD1. CDR1 is SGHTA and CDR2 is FQGNSA in the germline V gene. CDR3 length equals 12 residues. V was pared by 5 bases and J by 7 bases, with 3 bases of the junction left unmatched. CDR3 DNA sequence: TGTGCCAGCAGCGCGCAGGGGGCTGGCTACACCTTC. Protein product: CASSAQGAGYTF.

This clonotype was picked up many times. One end of the junction varies from germline; a read error may be responsible. The gene calls are TRBV12-3 or TRBV12-4 and TRBJ2-5, with 9 bases matching TRBD1. This CDR3 has 15 residues. CDR3 nucleotide sequence: TGTACCAGCAGTTCCTGGGACAGGGTAGGAGAGACCCAGTACTTC. Translated: CTSSSWDRVGETQYF.

The chain joins TRBV30 to TRBJ1-4; D not certain. Per germline, CDR1 GTSNPN and CDR2 SVGIG (reference sequence). There are 12 residues in the CDR3. Trimming stripped 8 bases from V and 8 bases from J, with 15 bases between. This CDR3 is CATLRQSEKLFF. For the CDR3, the DNA is TGTGCCACCCTGCGGCAGTCGGAAAAACTGTTTTTT. Looking up the rest from reference TRBV30 and TRBJ1-4 gives the full variable domain: SQTIHQWPATLVQPVGSPLSLECTVEGTSNPNLYWYRQAAGRGLQLLFYSVGIGQISSEVPQNLSASRPQDRQFILSSKKLLLSDSGFYLCATLRQSEKLFFGSGTQLSVL.

This clonotype came up once. The chain recombines TRBV20-1 with TRBJ2-7; 10 positions agree with TRBD1. CDR3 length equals 13 residues. Germline V CDR1 and CDR2: DFQATT, SNEGSKA (reference sequence). V dropped 5 bases and J dropped 2; count of bases not matched to a gene: 3. CDR3 bases: TGCAGTGCTGACAGGGGGCGTGCCTACGAGCAGTACTTC. This encodes CSADRGRAYEQYF.

In its sample, this clonotype was seen a few times. The chain recombines TRBV28 with TRBJ1-6; no definite D call. V lost 7 bases, J lost 4 bases, and 17 bases lay in between. The CDR3 sequence is 16 residues long. Per germline, CDR1 MDHEN and CDR2 SYDVKM. The CDR3 DNA follows: TGTGCCAGCACCGAATTATGGTCGGATTATAATTCACCCCTCCACTTT. Protein product: CASTELWSDYNSPLHF. The variable domain in full, completed from reference TRBV28 and TRBJ1-6, reads DVKVTQSSRYLVKRTGEKVFLECVQDMDHENMFWYRQDPGLGLRLIYFSYDVKMKEKGDIPEGYSVSREKKERFSLILESASTNQTSMYLCASTELWSDYNSPLHFGNGTRLTVT.

This clonotype was observed a handful of times. This rearrangement joins TRBV20-1 to TRBJ2-7, with TRBD2 identical over 14 bases. J gave up 3 bases and V 0 bases, and 10 bases lay outside the gene matches. The CDR3 is made up of 18 amino acids. Germline V gene sequence: CDR1 DFQATT, CDR2 SNEGSKA (reference sequence). The chain's CDR3 is CSAREQVGTSGRNYEQYF. The CDR3 region has the DNA TGCAGTGCTAGAGAGCAAGTTGGGACTAGCGGGAGAAACTACGAGCAGTACTTC.

The chain employs TRBV2 and TRBJ1-1; 8 nucleotides align to TRBD1. Germline CDR1 and CDR2: SNHLY and FYNNEI. This CDR3 region has 11 residues. Germline trimming cut 6 bases from V and 10 bases from J; bases unmatched to any gene: 4. CDR3 region: CASSDRGGAFF. CDR3 nucleotides: TGTGCCAGCAGCGACAGGGGTGGAGCTTTCTTT. Full variable domain (outside the CDR3, taken from reference TRBV2 and TRBJ1-1): EPEVTQTPSHQVTQMGQEVILRCVPISNHLYFYWYRQILGQKVEFLVSFYNNEISEKSEIFDDQFSVERPDGSNFTLKIRSTKLEDSAMYFCASSDRGGAFFGQGTRLTVV.

This clonotype turned up a few times. Just one base apart from a much larger clone, this may be a read error. This sequence joins TRBV12-3 or TRBV12-4 and TRBJ2-5, with 10 bases matching TRBD2. The CDR3 length is 14 residues. The chain's CDR3 is CAGSLVLAGKTQYF. The CDR3 DNA reads as TGTGCCGGCAGTTTAGTACTAGCGGGAAAGACCCAGTACTTC.